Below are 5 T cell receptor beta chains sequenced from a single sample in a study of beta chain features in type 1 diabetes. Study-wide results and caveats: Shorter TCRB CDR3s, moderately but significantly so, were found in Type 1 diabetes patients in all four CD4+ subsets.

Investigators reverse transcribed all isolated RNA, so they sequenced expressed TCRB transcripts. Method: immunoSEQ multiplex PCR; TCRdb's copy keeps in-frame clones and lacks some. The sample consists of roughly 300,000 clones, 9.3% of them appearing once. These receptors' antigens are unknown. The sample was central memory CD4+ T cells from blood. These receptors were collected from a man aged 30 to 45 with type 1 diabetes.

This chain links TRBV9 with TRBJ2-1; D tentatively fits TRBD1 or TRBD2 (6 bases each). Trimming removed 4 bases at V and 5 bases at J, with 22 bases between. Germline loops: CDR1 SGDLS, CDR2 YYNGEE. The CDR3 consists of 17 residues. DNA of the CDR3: TGTGCCAGCAGCCCAGGGTCGGGGGCACAAATCCACAATGAGCAGTTCTTC. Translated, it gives CASSPGSGAQIHNEQFF.

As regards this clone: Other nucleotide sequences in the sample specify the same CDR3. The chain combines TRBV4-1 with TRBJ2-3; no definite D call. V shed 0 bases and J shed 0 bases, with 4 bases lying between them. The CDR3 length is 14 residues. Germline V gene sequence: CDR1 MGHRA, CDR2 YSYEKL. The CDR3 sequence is CASSQDRSTDTQYF. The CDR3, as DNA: TGCGCCAGCAGCCAAGATCGAAGCACAGATACGCAGTATTTT.

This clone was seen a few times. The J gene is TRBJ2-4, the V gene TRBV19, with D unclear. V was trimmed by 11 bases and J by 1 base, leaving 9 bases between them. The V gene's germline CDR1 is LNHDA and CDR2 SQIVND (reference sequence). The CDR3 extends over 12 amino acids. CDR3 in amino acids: CAPNGAKNIQYF. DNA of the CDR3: TGTGCCCCAAACGGGGCCAAAAACATTCAGTACTTC.

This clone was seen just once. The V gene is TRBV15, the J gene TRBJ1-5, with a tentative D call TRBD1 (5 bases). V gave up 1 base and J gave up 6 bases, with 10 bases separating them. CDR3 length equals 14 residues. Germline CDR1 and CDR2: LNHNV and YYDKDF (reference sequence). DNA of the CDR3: TGTGCCACCAGCAGAGTGAAAGGGGTTCAGCCCCAGCATTTT. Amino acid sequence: CATSRVKGVQPQHF.

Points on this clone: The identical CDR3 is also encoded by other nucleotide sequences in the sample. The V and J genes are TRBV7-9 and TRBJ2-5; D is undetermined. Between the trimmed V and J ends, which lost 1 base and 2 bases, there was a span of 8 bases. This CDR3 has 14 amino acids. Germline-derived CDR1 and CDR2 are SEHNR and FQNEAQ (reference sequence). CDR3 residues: CASSLGSRQETQYF. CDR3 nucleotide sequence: TGTGCCAGCAGCTTAGGGTCTCGGCAAGAGACCCAGTACTTC.